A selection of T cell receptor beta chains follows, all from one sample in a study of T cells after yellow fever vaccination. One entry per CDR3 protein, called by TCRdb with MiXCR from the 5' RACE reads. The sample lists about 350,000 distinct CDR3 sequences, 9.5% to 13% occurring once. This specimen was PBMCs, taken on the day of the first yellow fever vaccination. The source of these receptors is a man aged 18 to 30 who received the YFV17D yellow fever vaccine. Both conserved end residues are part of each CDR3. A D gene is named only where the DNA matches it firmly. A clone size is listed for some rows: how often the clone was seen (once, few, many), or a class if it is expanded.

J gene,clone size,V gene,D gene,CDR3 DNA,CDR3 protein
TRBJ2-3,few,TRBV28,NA,TGTGCCAGCAAGGGGCCGGGGACCCCCTATACGCAGTATTTT,CASKGPGTPYTQYF
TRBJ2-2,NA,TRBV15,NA,TGTGCCACCAGCAGAGGTGGATCAGGGGAAACCGGGGAGCTGTTTTTT,CATSRGGSGETGELFF
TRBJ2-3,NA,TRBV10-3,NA,TGTGCCATCAGTGCCCGGTTCGGCAGAAACACAGATACGCAGTATTTT,CAISARFGRNTDTQYF
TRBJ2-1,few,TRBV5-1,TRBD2,TGCGCCAGCAGCTCAGTCGGGGGGGCGTACAATGAGCAGTTCTTC,CASSSVGGAYNEQFF
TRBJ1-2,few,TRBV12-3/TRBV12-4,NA,TGTGCCAGCAGTTTCCCAGGAGTGGATGGCTACACCTTC,CASSFPGVDGYTF
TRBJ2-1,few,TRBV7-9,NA,TGTGCCAGCAGCTTACAGAACAATGAGCAGTTCTTC,CASSLQNNEQFF
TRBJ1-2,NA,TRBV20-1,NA,TGCAGTGCTTCAAGCAAACAAGGCAGTGGCTACACCTTC,CSASSKQGSGYTF
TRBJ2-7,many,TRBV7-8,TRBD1,TGTGCCAGCAGCTCGGGACAGGGGCGCGAGCAGTACTTC,CASSSGQGREQYF
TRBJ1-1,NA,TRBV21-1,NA,TGTGCCAGCAGCAAAGGGGTGGGCAGGAACACTGAAGCTTTCTTT,CASSKGVGRNTEAFF
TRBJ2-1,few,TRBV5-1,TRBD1,TGCGCCAGCAGGGAACAGGGGCCTGACAATGAGCAGTTCTTC,CASREQGPDNEQFF
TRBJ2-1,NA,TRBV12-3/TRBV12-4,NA,TGTGCCAGCAGGCCGGCATACAGCTCCTACAATGAGCAGTTCTTC,CASRPAYSSYNEQFF
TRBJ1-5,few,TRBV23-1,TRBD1,TGCGCCAGCAGTCAATCGGACAGGGGAACCCTTAATCAGCCCCAGCATTTT,CASSQSDRGTLNQPQHF
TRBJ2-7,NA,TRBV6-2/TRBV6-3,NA,TGTGCCAGCAGTTACGGGACTCTCTACGAGCAGTACTTC,CASSYGTLYEQYF
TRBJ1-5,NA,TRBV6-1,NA,TGTGCCAGCAGTGAAGTGGGAAATCAGCCCCAGCATTTT,CASSEVGNQPQHF
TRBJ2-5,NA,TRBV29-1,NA,TGCAGCGTGCTCCCCTCAGGAGAGCAAGAGACCCAGTACTTC,CSVLPSGEQETQYF
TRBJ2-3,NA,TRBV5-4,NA,TGTGCCAGCAGCTTGGGGATGCAACGCACAGATACGCAGTATTTT,CASSLGMQRTDTQYF
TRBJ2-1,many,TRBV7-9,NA,TGTGCCAGCAGCTTACTGACGGTTACCTACAATGAGCAGTTCTTC,CASSLLTVTYNEQFF
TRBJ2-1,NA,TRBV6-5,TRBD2,TGTGCCAGCAGCCGATACGGGGGACTAGCGGGTTACAATGAGCAGTTCTTC,CASSRYGGLAGYNEQFF
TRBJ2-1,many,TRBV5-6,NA,TGTGCCAGCAGCTTTTCCAGGGGAAATGAGCAGTTCTTC,CASSFSRGNEQFF
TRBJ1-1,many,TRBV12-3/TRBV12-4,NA,TGTGCCAGCAGTTTAGGGGGGCGGACTGAAGCTTTCTTT,CASSLGGRTEAFF
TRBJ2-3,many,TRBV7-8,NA,TGTGCCAGCAGCCCAGTTAGAGGGGGGGGCACAGATACGCAGTATTTT,CASSPVRGGGTDTQYF
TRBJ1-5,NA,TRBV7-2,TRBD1,TGTGCCAGCAGCACAACAGGGGATCAGCCCCAGCATTTT,CASSTTGDQPQHF
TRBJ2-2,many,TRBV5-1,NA,TGCGCCAGCAGCTTTTGGGGGGACTTCGCGAACACCGGGGAGCTGTTTTTT,CASSFWGDFANTGELFF
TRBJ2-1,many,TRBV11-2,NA,TGTGCCAGCAGCTTAGGATTGAATGAGCAGTTCTTC,CASSLGLNEQFF
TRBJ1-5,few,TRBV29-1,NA,TGCAGCGCTTCGGCCGGGCGCCATCAGCCCCAGCATTTT,CSASAGRHQPQHF
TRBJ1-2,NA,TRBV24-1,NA,TGTGCCACCAGTGAGGGGGCAGACTATGGCTACACCTTC,CATSEGADYGYTF
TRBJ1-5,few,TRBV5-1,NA,TGCGCCAGCAGCCCAGGACCGGTCCCAGCCAATCAGCCCCAGCATTTT,CASSPGPVPANQPQHF
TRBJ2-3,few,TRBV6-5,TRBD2,TGTGCCAGCAGCTCTACTAGCGGTCGGTTTGATACGCAGTATTTT,CASSSTSGRFDTQYF
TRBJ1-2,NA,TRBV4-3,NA,TGCGCCAGCAGCCAGGAACAGGAGAACTATGGCTACACCTTC,CASSQEQENYGYTF
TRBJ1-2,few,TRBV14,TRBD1,TGTGCCAGCAGCCCCAGCTTTCGACAGGGTTATGGCTACACCTTC,CASSPSFRQGYGYTF
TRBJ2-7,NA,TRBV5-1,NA,TGCGCCAGCACACCGGACTGGACCTACGAGCAGTACTTC,CASTPDWTYEQYF
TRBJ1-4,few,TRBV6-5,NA,TGTGCCAGCAGTTCAATTCGGGGAGCTAATGAAAAACTGTTTTTT,CASSSIRGANEKLFF
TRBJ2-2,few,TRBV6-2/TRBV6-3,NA,TGTGCCAGCAGTAAACGGCCAGACCAAAACACCGGGGAGCTGTTTTTT,CASSKRPDQNTGELFF
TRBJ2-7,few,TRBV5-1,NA,TGCGCCAGCAGCTGGCATGCGGGGTCCACCTACGAGCAGTACTTC,CASSWHAGSTYEQYF
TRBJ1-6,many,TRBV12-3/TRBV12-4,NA,TGTGCCAGCAGTTACCCGAATTCACCCCTCCACTTT,CASSYPNSPLHF
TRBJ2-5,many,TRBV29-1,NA,TGCAGCTGGGGGCACGGGGGCTTTCAAGAGACCCAGTACTTC,CSWGHGGFQETQYF
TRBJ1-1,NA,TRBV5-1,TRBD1,TGCGCCAGCAGCCCGGGGACAGGGCCGAACACTGAAGCTTTCTTT,CASSPGTGPNTEAFF
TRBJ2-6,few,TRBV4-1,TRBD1,TGCGCCAGCGCGGGGACAGGGGGCTCTGGGGCCAACGTCCTGACTTTC,CASAGTGGSGANVLTF
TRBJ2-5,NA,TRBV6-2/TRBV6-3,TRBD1,TGTGCCAGCAGCAGGGGGCCAGGGCCTACGGAGCCCCAGTACTTC,CASSRGPGPTEPQYF
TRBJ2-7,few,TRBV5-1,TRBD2,TGCGCCAGCAGGGGACTAGGAAGTTACGAGCAGTACTTC,CASRGLGSYEQYF
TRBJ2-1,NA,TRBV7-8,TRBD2,TGTGCCAGCAGCTTTAGCGGGGGTAGTGAGCAGTTCTTC,CASSFSGGSEQFF
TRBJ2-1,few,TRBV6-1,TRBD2,TGTGCCAGCAGTGCGACTAGCGGCCCCTTTAGCGAGCAGTTCTTC,CASSATSGPFSEQFF
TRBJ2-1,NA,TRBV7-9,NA,TGTGCCAGCAGCTTAGTTTCTGGACCCGTCGAGCAGTTCTTC,CASSLVSGPVEQFF
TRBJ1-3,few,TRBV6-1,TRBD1,TGTGCCAGCAGATGGACAGGGGACGGAAACACCATATATTTT,CASRWTGDGNTIYF
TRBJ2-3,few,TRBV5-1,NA,TGCGCCAGCAGCTTAAGTGACGGAGGCACAGATACGCAGTATTTT,CASSLSDGGTDTQYF
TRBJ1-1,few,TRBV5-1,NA,TGCGCCAGCAGCCTGGGGGGGGAAAACACTGAAGCTTTCTTT,CASSLGGENTEAFF
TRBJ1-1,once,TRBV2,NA,TGTGCCAGCAGTGACCCGGGGACTGAAGCTTTCTTT,CASSDPGTEAFF
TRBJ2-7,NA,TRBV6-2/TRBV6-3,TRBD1,TGTGCCAGCAGTGGGGACAGCCACGAGCAGTACTTC,CASSGDSHEQYF
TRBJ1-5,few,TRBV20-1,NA,TGCAGTGCCACTCGACGGGGTAGCAATCAGCCCCAGCATTTT,CSATRRGSNQPQHF
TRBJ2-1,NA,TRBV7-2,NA,TGTGCCAGCAGCCGGTCACAGGGTCTCAGCAATGAGCAGTTCTTC,CASSRSQGLSNEQFF
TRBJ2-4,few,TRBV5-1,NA,TGCGCCAGCAGCCGGAACTTAGGCGGAAACATTCAGTACTTC,CASSRNLGGNIQYF
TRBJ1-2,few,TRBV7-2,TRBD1,TGTGCCAGCAGCTTAGCGAGGGGGCTGGTAGGCTACACCTTC,CASSLARGLVGYTF
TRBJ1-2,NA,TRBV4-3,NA,TGCGCCAGCAGCCAAGATCGGGACATCTATGGCTACACCTTC,CASSQDRDIYGYTF
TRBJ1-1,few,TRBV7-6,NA,TGTGCCAGCAGCACCCTGTCCCCTTCGGGCACTGAAGCTTTCTTT,CASSTLSPSGTEAFF
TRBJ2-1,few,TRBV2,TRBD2,TGTGCCAGCACCTATGCCCGCTCGGGTATGGCCCAAACGGGGGGGATTTTGTTCTTC,CASTYARSGMAQTGGILFF
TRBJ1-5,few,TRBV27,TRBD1,TGTGCCAGCAGTTCACTATGGGGACAGGGCGGGAGCAATCAGCCCCAGCATTTT,CASSSLWGQGGSNQPQHF
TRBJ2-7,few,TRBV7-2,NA,TGTGCCAGCAGCTTCACACCGGCCGAGCAGTACTTC,CASSFTPAEQYF
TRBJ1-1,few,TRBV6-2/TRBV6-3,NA,TGTGCCACCCTGGGCTCAAGCAGTTTTACCCGCCTTGACACTGAAGCTTTCTTT,CATLGSSSFTRLDTEAFF
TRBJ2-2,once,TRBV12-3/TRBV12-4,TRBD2,TGTGCCAGCAGTTTGTGGCGCGGGGGGGCGGCCGGGGAGCTGTTTTTT,CASSLWRGGAAGELFF